This T cell receptor (beta chain) was captured in a study of cytomegalovirus exposure and HLA in healthy donors. Study-wide results and limits: A previous analysis found most TCR beta V segments productive roughly 90% or roughly 30% of the time. The authors excluded some V segments, including TRBV6-2 and TRBV6-3, as indistinguishable. Apparent HLA restriction characterized most CMV-associated TCR beta chains in a later analysis.

Of note for this clone: Its antigen remains unknown.

Trimming left V 6 bases short and J 4 bases short, with 13 bases between. The CDR3 has 15 residues. Germline CDR1 MDHEN, CDR2 SYDVKM. PCR primers comprised 60 Vbeta and 13 Jbeta primers. Clones were sequenced by immunoSEQ multiplex PCR, and TCRdb holds only the in-frame ones, with some missing. The table records more than 110,000 clones, roughly 79% of them present only once. The chain couples TRBV28 to TRBJ1-6; possibly TRBD1 for D (6 bases). The sample taken for sequencing was PBMCs. This TCR was sampled from a man between 25 and 39 years old in good health and CMV-seropositive. The CDR3 coding sequence is TGTGCCAGCAGATACAGGGAACCTTATAATTCACCCCTCCACTTT. Protein product: CASRYREPYNSPLHF.